This TCR beta chain was obtained from a study of cytomegalovirus exposure and HLA in healthy donors. Study-level points and caveats: The investigators catalogued under 200 TCR beta chains as cytomegalovirus-associated. Subsequent analysis found a tendency for first-cohort TCR clusters to co-occur within the roughly 130 validation repertoires. Under in vitro conditions, a few CMV-associated chains were confirmed as specific for CMV antigens.

This CDR3 is 15 amino acids long. Trimming at V came to 4 bases and at J to 5 bases, leaving 4 bases not matched to a gene. Germline V gene lookup returns CDR1 SEHNR and CDR2 FQNEAQ (reference sequence). The donors belonged to the approximately 120-subject validation cohort, separate from the roughly 700-subject first cohort. Sequencing used immunoSEQ multiplex PCR; TCRdb keeps in-frame clones, though not all of them. This table has 75,000 to 85,000 clones, approximately 91% appearing once. Comments on this clone: Its antigen is as yet unknown.

The J gene is TRBJ2-2, the V gene TRBV7-9, with 10 bases lining up with TRBD1. The TCR sequence derives from a man aged 25 to 45 in good health and CMV-seronegative. The source material was PBMCs. The CDR3 DNA sequence: TGTGCCAGCAGCTATGGACAGGGGGATACCGGGGAGCTGTTTTTT. Translating gives CASSYGQGDTGELFF. The full variable domain, with the rest looked up from reference TRBV7-9 and TRBJ2-2, is DTGVSQNPRHKITKRGQNVTFRCDPISEHNRLYWYRQTLGQGPEFLTYFQNEAQLEKSRLLSDRFSAERPKGSFSTLEIQRTEQGDSAMYLCASSYGQGDTGELFFGEGSRLTVL.